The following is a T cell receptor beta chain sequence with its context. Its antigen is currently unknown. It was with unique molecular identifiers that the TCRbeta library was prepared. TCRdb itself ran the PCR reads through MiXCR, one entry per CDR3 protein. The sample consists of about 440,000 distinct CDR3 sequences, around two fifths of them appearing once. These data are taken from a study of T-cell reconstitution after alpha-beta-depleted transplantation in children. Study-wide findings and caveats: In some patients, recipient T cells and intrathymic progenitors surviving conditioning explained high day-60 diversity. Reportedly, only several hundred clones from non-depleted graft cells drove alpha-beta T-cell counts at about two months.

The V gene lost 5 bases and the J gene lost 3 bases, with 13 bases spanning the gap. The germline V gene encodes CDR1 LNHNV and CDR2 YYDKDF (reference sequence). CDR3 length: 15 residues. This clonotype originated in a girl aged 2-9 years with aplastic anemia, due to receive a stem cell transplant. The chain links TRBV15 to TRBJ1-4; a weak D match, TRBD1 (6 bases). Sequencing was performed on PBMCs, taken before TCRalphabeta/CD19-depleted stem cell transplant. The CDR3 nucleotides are TGTGCCACCAGCTTTAACAGGGCAGCTAATGAAAAACTGTTTTTT. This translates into CATSFNRAANEKLFF.